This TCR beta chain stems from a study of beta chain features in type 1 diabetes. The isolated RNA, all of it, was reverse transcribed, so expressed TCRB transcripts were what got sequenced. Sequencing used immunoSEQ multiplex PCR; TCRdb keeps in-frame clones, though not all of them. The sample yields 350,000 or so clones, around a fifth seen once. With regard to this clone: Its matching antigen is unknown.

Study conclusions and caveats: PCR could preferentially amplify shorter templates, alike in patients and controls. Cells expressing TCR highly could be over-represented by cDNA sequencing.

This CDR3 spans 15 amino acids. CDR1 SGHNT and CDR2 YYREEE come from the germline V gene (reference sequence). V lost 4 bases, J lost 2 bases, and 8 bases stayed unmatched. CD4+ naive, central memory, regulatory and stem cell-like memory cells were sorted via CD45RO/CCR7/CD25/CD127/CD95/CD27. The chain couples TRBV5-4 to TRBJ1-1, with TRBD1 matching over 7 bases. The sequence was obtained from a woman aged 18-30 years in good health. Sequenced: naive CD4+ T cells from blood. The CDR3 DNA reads TGTGCCAGCAGCGGCACGAGGACAGGTAACACTGAAGCTTTCTTT. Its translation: CASSGTRTGNTEAFF.